This T cell receptor beta chain was observed in a study of blood T cell repertoires in COVID-19. Study-level background: From the United States, Italy and Spain came samples of acute and convalescent COVID-19. PBMCs, B-cell-depleted T cells, or T cells were the source of the cDNA or gDNA that made up the material.

Seattle patients were enrolled while actively infected and followed longitudinally. This clone was seen a single time. From germline, CDR1 is SGHVS and CDR2 FQNEAQ. The length of the CDR3 is 14 residues. V lost 5 bases, J lost 4 bases, and 6 bases stayed unmatched. The assay was immunoSEQ multiplex PCR, and TCRdb's table has in-frame clones only and misses some. Altogether 150,000 to 200,000 clones are present, around 79% being singletons, with the ten largest covering approximately 7.7%. The source is a woman aged 55-75 years with COVID-19, enrolled during active disease. The V and J genes are TRBV7-8 and TRBJ2-7, with 9 positions matching TRBD1. The sample consisted of peripheral blood. The CDR3 sequence: CASSPAGTGYEQYV. CDR3 in DNA: TGTGCCAGCAGCCCTGCCGGGACAGGGTACGAGCAGTACGTC.